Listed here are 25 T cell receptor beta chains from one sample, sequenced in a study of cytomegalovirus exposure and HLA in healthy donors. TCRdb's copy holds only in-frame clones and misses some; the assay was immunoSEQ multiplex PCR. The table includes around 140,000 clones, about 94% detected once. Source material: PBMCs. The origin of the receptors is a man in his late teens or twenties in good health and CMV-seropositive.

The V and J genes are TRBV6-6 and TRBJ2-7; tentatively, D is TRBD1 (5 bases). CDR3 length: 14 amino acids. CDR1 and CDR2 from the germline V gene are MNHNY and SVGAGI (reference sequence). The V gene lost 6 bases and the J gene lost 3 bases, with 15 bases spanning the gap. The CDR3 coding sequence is TGTGCCAGCAGCAACTTCAGGGCTCTCTACGAGCAGTACTTC. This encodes CASSNFRALYEQYF.

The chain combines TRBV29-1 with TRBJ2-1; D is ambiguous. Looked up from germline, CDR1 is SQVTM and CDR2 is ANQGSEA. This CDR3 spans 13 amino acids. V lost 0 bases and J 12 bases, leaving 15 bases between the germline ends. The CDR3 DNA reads TGCAGCGTTGAAGATGGGCCCCAGAGTGTGCAGTTCTTC. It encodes CSVEDGPQSVQFF.

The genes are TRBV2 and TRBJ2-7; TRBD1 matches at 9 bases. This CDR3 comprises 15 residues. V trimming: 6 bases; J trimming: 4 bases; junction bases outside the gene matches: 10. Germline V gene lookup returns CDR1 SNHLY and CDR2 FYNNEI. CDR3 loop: CASRDPGTGWYEQYF. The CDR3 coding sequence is TGTGCCAGCAGGGACCCCGGGACAGGGTGGTACGAGCAGTACTTC.

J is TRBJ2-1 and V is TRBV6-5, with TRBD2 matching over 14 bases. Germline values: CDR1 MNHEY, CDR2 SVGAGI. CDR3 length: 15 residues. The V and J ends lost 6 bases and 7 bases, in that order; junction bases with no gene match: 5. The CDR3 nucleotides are TGTGCCAGCAGCCGGACTAGCGGGAGGTCGAATGAGCAGTTCTTC. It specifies CASSRTSGRSNEQFF.

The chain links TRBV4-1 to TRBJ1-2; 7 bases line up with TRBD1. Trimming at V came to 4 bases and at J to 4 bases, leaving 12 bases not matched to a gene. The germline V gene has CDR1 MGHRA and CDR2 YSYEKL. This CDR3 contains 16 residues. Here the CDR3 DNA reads TGCGCCAGCAGCCCTCCTGTGGAGACAGGGAGCTATGGCTACACCTTC. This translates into CASSPPVETGSYGYTF.

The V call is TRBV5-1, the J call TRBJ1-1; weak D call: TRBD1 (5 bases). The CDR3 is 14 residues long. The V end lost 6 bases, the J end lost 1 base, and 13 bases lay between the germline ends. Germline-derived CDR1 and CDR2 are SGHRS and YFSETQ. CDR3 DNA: TGCGCCAGCACCCGACAGTCTCAGAACACTGAAGCTTTCTTT. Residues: CASTRQSQNTEAFF.

CDR3 nucleotide sequence: TGTGCCAGCAGCCGGACAGGGGGAAACTATGGCTACACCTTC. It yields the protein CASSRTGGNYGYTF. This chain joins TRBV5-5 and TRBJ1-2, with 10 nucleotides matching TRBD1. Germline CDR1 SGHKS, CDR2 YYEKEE (reference sequence). Germline trimming cut 4 bases from V and 2 bases from J; bases unmatched to any gene: 2. This CDR3 is built from 14 residues. Variable domain in full (rest from reference TRBV5-5 and TRBJ1-2): DAGVTQSPTHLIKTRGQQVTLRCSPISGHKSVSWYQQVLGQGPQFIFQYYEKEERGRGNFPDRFSARQFPNYSSELNVNALLLGDSALYLCASSRTGGNYGYTFGSGTRLTVV.

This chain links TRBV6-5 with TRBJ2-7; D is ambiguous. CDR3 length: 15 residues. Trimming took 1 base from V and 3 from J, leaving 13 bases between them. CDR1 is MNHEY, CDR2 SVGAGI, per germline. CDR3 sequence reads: CASSYYPTPFYEQYF. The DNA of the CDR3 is TGTGCCAGCAGTTACTACCCTACTCCTTTCTACGAGCAGTACTTC.

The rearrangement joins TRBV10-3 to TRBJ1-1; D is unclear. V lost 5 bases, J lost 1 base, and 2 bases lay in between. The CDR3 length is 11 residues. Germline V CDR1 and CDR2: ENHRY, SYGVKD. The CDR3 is CAISQNTEAFF. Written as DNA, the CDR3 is TGTGCCATCAGTCAGAACACTGAAGCTTTCTTT.

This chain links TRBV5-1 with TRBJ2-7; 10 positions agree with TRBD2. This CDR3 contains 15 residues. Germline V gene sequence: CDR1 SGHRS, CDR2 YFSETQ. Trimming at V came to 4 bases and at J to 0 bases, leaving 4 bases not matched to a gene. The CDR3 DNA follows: TGCGCCAGCAGCCCGGGACTAGCGTACTCCTACGAGCAGTACTTC. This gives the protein CASSPGLAYSYEQYF.

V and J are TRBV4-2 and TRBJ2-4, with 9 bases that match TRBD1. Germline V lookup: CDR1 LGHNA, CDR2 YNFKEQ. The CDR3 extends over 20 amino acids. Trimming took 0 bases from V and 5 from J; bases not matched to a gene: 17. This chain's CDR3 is CASSQDAGLPNRGLQNIQYF. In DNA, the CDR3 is TGTGCCAGCAGCCAAGATGCGGGACTTCCGAACAGGGGGCTCCAAAACATTCAGTACTTC.

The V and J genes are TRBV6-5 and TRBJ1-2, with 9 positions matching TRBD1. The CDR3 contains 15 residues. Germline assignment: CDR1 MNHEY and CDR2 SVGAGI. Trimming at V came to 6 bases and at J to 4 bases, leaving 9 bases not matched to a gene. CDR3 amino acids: CASSLTGGAGYGYTF. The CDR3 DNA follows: TGTGCCAGCAGCCTCACAGGGGGCGCGGGCTATGGCTACACCTTC.

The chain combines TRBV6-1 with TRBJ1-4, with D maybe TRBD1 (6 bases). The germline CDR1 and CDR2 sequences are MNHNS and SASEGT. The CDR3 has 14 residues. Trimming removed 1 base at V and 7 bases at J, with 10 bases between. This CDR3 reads CASSEVGGGEKLFF. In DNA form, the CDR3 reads TGTGCCAGCAGTGAAGTAGGGGGTGGTGAAAAACTGTTTTTT.

CDR3 sequence: CSATGTSGSPYEQYF. The CDR3 DNA sequence: TGCAGCGCAACCGGGACTAGCGGGAGCCCCTACGAGCAGTACTTC. V and J are TRBV29-1 and TRBJ2-7; 14 nucleotides align to TRBD2. Per the germline V gene, CDR1 is SQVTM and CDR2 is ANQGSEA. The CDR3 is 15 amino acids. The trim removed 7 bases at V and 2 bases at J, leaving 7 bases unmatched.

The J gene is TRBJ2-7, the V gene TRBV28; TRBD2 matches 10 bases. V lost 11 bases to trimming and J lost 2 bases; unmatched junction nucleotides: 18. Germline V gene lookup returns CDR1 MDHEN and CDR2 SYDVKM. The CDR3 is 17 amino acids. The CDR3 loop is CALGAAVAGGGTYEQYF. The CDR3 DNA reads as TGTGCCCTCGGCGCGGCGGTAGCGGGAGGAGGGACCTACGAGCAGTACTTC.

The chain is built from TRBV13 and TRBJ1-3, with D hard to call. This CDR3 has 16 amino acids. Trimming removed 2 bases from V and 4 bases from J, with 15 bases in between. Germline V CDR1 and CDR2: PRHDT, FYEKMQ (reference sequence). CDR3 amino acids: CASSLRVLSSGNTIYF. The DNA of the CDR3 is TGTGCCAGCAGCTTACGCGTGCTTTCGTCCGGAAACACCATATATTTT.

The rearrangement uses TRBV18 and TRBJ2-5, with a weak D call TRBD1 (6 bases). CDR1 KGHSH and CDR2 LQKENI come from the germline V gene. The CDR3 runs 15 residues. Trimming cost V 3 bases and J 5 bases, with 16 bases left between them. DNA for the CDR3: TGTGCCAGCTCACCTGGACAGCCAGTATTGGAGACCCAGTACTTC. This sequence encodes CASSPGQPVLETQYF.

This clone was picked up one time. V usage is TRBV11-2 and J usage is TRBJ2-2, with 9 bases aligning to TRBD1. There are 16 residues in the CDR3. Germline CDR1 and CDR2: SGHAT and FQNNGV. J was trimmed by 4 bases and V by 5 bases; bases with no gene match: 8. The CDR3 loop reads CASSDTGQGGTGELFF. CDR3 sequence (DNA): TGTGCCAGCAGCGACACGGGACAGGGAGGCACCGGGGAGCTGTTTTTT.

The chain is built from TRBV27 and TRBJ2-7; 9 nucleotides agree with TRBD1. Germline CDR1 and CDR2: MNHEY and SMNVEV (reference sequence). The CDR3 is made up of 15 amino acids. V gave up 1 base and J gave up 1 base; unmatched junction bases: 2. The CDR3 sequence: CASSLWGTGSYEQYF. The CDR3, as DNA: TGTGCCAGCAGTTTATGGGGGACAGGGTCCTACGAGCAGTACTTC.

The CDR3 DNA reads TGTGCCAGCAGCCCCCGGGACATGTATCAGCCCCAGCATTTT. Protein product: CASSPRDMYQPQHF. This sequence joins TRBV7-8 and TRBJ1-5; a weak D match, TRBD1 (6 bases). The germline V gene encodes CDR1 SGHVS and CDR2 FQNEAQ. Trimming took off 5 bases at V and 5 bases at J, with 13 bases between the two ends. The length of the CDR3 is 14 residues.

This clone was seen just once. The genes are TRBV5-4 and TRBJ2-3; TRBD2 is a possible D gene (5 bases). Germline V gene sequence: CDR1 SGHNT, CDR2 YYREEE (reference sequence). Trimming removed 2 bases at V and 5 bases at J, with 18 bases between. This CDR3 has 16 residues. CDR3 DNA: TGTGCCAGCAGCTTTCCGGGTAGCGACAAGGGAGATACGCAGTATTTT. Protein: CASSFPGSDKGDTQYF.

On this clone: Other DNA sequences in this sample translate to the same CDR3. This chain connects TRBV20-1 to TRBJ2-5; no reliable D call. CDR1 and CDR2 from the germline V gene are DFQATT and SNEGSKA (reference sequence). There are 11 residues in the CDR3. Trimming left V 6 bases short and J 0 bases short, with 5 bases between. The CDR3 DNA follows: TGCAGTGCGCAGTACCAAGAGACCCAGTACTTC. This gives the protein CSAQYQETQYF.

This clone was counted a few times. The CDR3 sequence: CASSLGNSGSTDTQYF. Here the CDR3 DNA reads TGCGCCAGCAGCTTGGGGAATAGCGGGAGCACAGATACGCAGTATTTT. V and J are TRBV5-1 and TRBJ2-3; TRBD2 aligns across 7 bases. The CDR3 contains 16 residues. With 0 bases clipped from V and 0 bases from J, the junction kept 4 bases outside the gene matches. Germline-derived CDR1 and CDR2 are SGHRS and YFSETQ. Based on the CDR3 plus reference TRBV5-1 and TRBJ2-3, the full variable domain is KAGVTQTPRYLIKTRGQQVTLSCSPISGHRSVSWYQQTPGQGLQFLFEYFSETQRNKGNFPGRFSGRQFSNSRSEMNVSTLELGDSALYLCASSLGNSGSTDTQYFGPGTRLTVL.

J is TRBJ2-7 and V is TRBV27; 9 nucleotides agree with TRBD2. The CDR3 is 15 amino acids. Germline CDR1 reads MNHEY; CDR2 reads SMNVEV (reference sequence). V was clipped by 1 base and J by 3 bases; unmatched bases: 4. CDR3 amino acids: CASSLLALAGYEQYF. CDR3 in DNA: TGTGCCAGCAGTTTATTAGCACTAGCGGGCTACGAGCAGTACTTC.

The CDR3 here is CASSPGQNYGYTF. Written as DNA, the CDR3 is TGTGCCAGCAGTCCGGGACAGAACTATGGCTACACCTTC. The chain has TRBV2 and TRBJ1-2, with 7 bases lining up with TRBD1. The germline gives CDR1 SNHLY, CDR2 FYNNEI. V shed 5 bases and J 2 bases; nucleotides not matched to a gene: 2. There are 13 residues in the CDR3.